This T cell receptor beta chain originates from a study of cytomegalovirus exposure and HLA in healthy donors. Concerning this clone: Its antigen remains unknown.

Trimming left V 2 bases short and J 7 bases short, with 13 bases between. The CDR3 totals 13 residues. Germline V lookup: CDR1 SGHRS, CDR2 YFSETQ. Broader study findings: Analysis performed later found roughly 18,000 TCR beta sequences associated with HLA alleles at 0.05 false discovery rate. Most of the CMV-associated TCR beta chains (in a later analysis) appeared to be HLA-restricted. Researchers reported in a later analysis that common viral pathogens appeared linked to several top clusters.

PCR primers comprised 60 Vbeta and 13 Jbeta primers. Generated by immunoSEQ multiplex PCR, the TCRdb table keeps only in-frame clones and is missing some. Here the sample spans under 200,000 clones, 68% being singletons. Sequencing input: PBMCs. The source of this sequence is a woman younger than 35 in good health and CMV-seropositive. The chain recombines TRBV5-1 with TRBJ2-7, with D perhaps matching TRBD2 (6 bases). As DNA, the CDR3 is TGCGCCAGCAGCTTCGGCGGGGTGCAGGAGCAGTACTTC. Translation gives CASSFGGVQEQYF.